This is a list of T cell receptor beta chains from one sample in a study of blood T cell repertoires in COVID-19. Clones were read by immunoSEQ multiplex PCR, and TCRdb kept only the in-frame ones, dropping some. The sample carries a few hundred thousand clones, around 90% recorded once. Material: peripheral blood. These receptors were taken from a person aged 18 to 35 with COVID-19, enrolled during active disease. Both conserved end residues are part of each CDR3. D genes are given only for firm matches. Clone size is stated in some rows and not others, as once, few, many or a class when expanded.

cdr3_length	v_call	clone_size	d_call	j_call	cdr3_aa	cdr3_nt
15	TRBV2	.	TRBD2	TRBJ2-1	CASANSGGRGNEQFF	TGTGCCAGCGCGAATAGTGGCGGGAGAGGAAATGAGCAGTTCTTC
16	TRBV9	.	TRBD2	TRBJ2-5	CASSDSRLAAQETQYF	TGTGCCAGCAGCGACAGTCGACTAGCGGCCCAAGAGACCCAGTACTTC
13	TRBV11-2	.	.	TRBJ1-1	CASSSSRVSEAFF	TGTGCCAGCAGCTCTAGTCGGGTCAGTGAAGCTTTCTTT
19	TRBV27	.	.	TRBJ2-3	CASSSVPPSTHHYTDTQYF	TGTGCCAGCAGTTCCGTACCACCGAGCACGCACCACTACACAGATACGCAGTATTTT
16	TRBV14	.	TRBD2	TRBJ2-7	CASSQDRAGEPYEQYF	TGTGCCAGCAGCCAAGATAGGGCGGGAGAACCCTACGAGCAGTACTTC
17	TRBV21-1	once	.	TRBJ2-3	CASSKISSGEVTDTQYF	TGTGCCAGCAGCAAGATATCCAGCGGGGAAGTTACAGATACGCAGTATTTT
13	TRBV7-2	.	.	TRBJ1-1	CASSPQGGIQAFF	TGTGCCAGCAGCCCACAGGGTGGGATACAAGCTTTCTTT
16	TRBV9	.	TRBD2	TRBJ2-3	CASSVTAGGLTDTQYF	TGTGCCAGCAGCGTCACGGCGGGAGGCCTCACAGATACGCAGTATTTT
15	TRBV24-1	.	.	TRBJ1-1	CATSDSRAGDTEAFF	TGTGCCACCAGTGATTCGAGGGCGGGCGACACTGAAGCTTTCTTT
16	TRBV7-2	.	TRBD1	TRBJ2-7	CASSTATGGASAEQYF	TGTGCCAGCAGCACCGCGACAGGGGGCGCGTCGGCCGAGCAGTACTTC
14	TRBV21-1	.	.	TRBJ1-2	CASSKALQGSGYTF	TGTGCCAGCAGCAAGGCATTACAGGGTTCTGGCTACACCTTC
16	TRBV3-1/TRBV3-2	once	TRBD2	TRBJ2-1	CASSQPGLGTTNEQFF	TGTGCCAGCAGCCAACCGGGACTAGGGACTACTAATGAGCAGTTCTTC
17	TRBV9	once	TRBD2	TRBJ2-3	CASSVAGLAGVTDTQYF	TGTGCCAGCAGCGTAGCAGGACTAGCGGGAGTGACAGATACGCAGTATTTT
12	TRBV6-5	few	TRBD1	TRBJ2-5	CASKTGVETQYF	TGTGCCAGCAAAACAGGGGTAGAGACCCAGTACTTC
13	TRBV30	once	TRBD1	TRBJ1-2	CAWRGQAGYGYTF	TGTGCCTGGAGGGGACAGGCGGGCTATGGCTACACCTTC
14	TRBV6-5	once	.	TRBJ1-3	CASSSGSHGGTIYF	TGTGCCAGTTCCTCGGGCAGCCACGGAGGCACCATATATTTT
11	TRBV6-6	.	.	TRBJ2-7	CASSYRDKQYF	TGTGCCAGCAGTTACCGGGACAAGCAGTACTTC
13	TRBV5-4	.	.	TRBJ2-2	CASRKQGSGELFF	TGTGCCAGCAGAAAACAGGGTTCCGGGGAGCTGTTTTTT
14	TRBV19	.	TRBD1	TRBJ2-7	CASSTGDRAYEQYF	TGTGCCAGTAGTACCGGGGACAGGGCCTACGAGCAGTACTTC
12	TRBV5-1	.	.	TRBJ2-1	CASSLGPNEQFF	TGCGCCAGCAGCTTGGGGCCAAATGAGCAGTTCTTC
13	TRBV7-9	once	.	TRBJ1-1	CASSSQGRTEAFF	TGTGCCAGCAGCTCACAGGGAAGGACTGAAGCTTTCTTT
12	TRBV11-2	.	.	TRBJ2-1	CASSLGGRAAFF	TGTGCCAGCAGCTTAGGTGGACGAGCGGCGTTCTTC
14	TRBV7-9	.	.	TRBJ2-7	CASSLVGEGYEQYF	TGTGCCAGCAGCTTAGTGGGAGAGGGATACGAGCAGTACTTC
14	TRBV7-2	.	TRBD2	TRBJ2-3	CASSPAGGPDTQYF	TGTGCCAGCAGTCCGGCGGGAGGACCAGATACGCAGTATTTT
15	TRBV9	once	TRBD1	TRBJ2-7	CASSARGNKYYEQYF	TGTGCCAGCAGCGCCAGGGGGAACAAATACTACGAGCAGTACTTC
15	TRBV5-1	.	.	TRBJ2-1	CASSSGTWDHNEQFF	TGCGCCAGCAGCTCCGGGACATGGGACCACAATGAGCAGTTCTTC
17	TRBV6-2/TRBV6-3	.	TRBD2	TRBJ2-7	CASSSESSGRALYEQYF	TGTGCCAGCAGTTCGGAGTCTAGCGGGAGGGCCCTCTACGAGCAGTACTTC
16	TRBV4-1	.	.	TRBJ1-2	CASSQVAGALNYGYTF	TGCGCCAGCAGCCAAGTGGCGGGGGCTCTTAACTATGGCTACACCTTC